This paragraph reports one T cell receptor beta chain. These data originate in a study of blood T cell repertoires in COVID-19. About the study: Samples representing acute and convalescent COVID-19 were sourced from the United States, Italy and Spain. PBMCs, B-cell-depleted T cells, or T cells provided the cDNA or gDNA that made up the material.

In the authors' workflow: Reference gene primer amplification in the assay estimated nucleated cell counts. Method: immunoSEQ multiplex PCR; TCRdb's copy keeps in-frame clones and lacks some. V, J and clone size derive from that table, while D and trimming were established from the DNA sequence. The table includes some 250,000 clones, around nine tenths detected once. Categorization into cohorts depended on clinical history that participants reported. There are 13 residues in the CDR3. The V gene's germline CDR1 is LGHDT and CDR2 YNNKEL (reference sequence). The ends were cut back, 7 bases at V and 3 bases at J, with 10 bases in the middle.

The sample comprised PBMCs or T cells enriched from blood (not recorded which). The origin of this receptor is a woman in her twenties or thirties with acute COVID-19. The chain recombines TRBV3-1 (or the pseudogene TRBV3-2) with TRBJ1-3; D ambiguous. This CDR3 reads CASMEGSGNTIYF. As DNA, the CDR3 is TGTGCCAGCATGGAGGGTAGTGGAAACACCATATATTTT.